Given below is one T cell receptor beta chain in context. The data derive from a study of blood T cell repertoires in COVID-19. Study in general: Sources were T cells, B-cell-depleted T cells, or PBMCs; the material itself was cDNA or gDNA.

Authors' methods: The assay estimated nucleated cells by amplifying reference gene primers. The protocol was immunoSEQ multiplex PCR, while the TCRdb copy is restricted to in-frame clones and leaves out a portion. That table supplies the V and J calls and clone size; D and trimming were determined from the DNA. The table shows around 260,000 clones, with roughly 86% occurring only once. This CDR3 contains 13 residues. V shed 3 bases and J shed 5 bases, with 10 bases lying between them. Per the germline V gene, CDR1 is MGHDK and CDR2 is SYGVNS. The TCR sequence derives from a man between 35 and 55 years old who had recovered from COVID-19. V is TRBV25-1 and J is TRBJ2-5; D may be TRBD1 (6 bases). Sequences were obtained from peripheral blood. This CDR3 reads CASSDQGKETQYF. In nucleotides, the CDR3 is TGTGCCAGCAGTGACCAGGGGAAGGAGACCCAGTACTTC.